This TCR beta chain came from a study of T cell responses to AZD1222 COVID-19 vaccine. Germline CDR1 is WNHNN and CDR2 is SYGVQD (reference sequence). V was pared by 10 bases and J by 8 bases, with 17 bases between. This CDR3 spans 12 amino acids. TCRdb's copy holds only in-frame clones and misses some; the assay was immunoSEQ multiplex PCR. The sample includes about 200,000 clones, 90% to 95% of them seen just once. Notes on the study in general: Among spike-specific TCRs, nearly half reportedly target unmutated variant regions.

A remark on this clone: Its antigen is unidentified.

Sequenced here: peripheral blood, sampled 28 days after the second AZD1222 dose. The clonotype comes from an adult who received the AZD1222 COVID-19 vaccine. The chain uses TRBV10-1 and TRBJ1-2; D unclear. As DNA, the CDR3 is TGCGCCACCCATCCTTTGCGGTGCGGCTACACCTTC. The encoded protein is CATHPLRCGYTF.